One sample yielded the 20 T cell receptor beta chains listed below, sequenced in a study of human T cells and chemical hapten exposure. TCRdb passed the RACE reads through MiXCR, listing each CDR3 protein once. The table records about 190,000 distinct CDR3 sequences, roughly a quarter of them present only once. Time point reported: patch test 3, about 24 weeks after DPC sensitization. Sample treatment: therapeutic diphenylcyclopropenone sensitization with weekly scalp DPC. The material sequenced was whole blood, taken in connection with sensitization to the hapten diphenylcyclopropenone (DPC). These TCRs come from a woman between 40 and 50 years old with alopecia areata. Some clones in this sample may be carry-over from other donors' samples.

V gene TRBV5-1 combines with J gene TRBJ2-2; TRBD2 matches 10 bases. Germline loops: CDR1 SGHRS, CDR2 YFSETQ. J was trimmed by 5 bases and V by 0 bases; bases with no gene match: 4. The CDR3 has 16 residues. CDR3 DNA sequence: TGCGCCAGCAGCTTGGCCCTAGCGGGGGTTACCGGGGAGCTGTTTTTT. Protein: CASSLALAGVTGELFF.

This clonotype was found a few times. CDR3 protein: CASSLEAVSYEQYF. The CDR3 DNA reads as TGTGCCAGCAGCTTAGAAGCAGTCTCCTACGAGCAGTACTTC. The V and J genes are TRBV7-6 and TRBJ2-7; unclear D gene. Germline V gene data show CDR1 as SGHVS and CDR2 as FNYEAQ. The CDR3 extends over 14 amino acids. V was shortened by 1 base and J by 0 bases, with 7 bases between the two germline ends.

The chain couples TRBV10-3 to TRBJ2-1; 7 bases fit TRBD1. The germline gives CDR1 ENHRY, CDR2 SYGVKD. Germline trimming cut 10 bases from V and 0 bases from J; bases unmatched to any gene: 6. This CDR3 has 14 residues. Here the CDR3 DNA reads TGTGCCACCCGGACAGGCCGCTCCTACAATGAGCAGTTCTTC. Encoded protein: CATRTGRSYNEQFF.

There are a few counts of this clonotype. The chain links TRBV20-1 to TRBJ1-4, with TRBD1 as a possible D gene (6 bases). Deletions cut 1 base from V and 5 bases from J, with 14 bases between. CDR1 is DFQATT and CDR2 is SNEGSKA in the germline V gene (reference sequence). This CDR3 comprises 15 residues. The CDR3 sequence: CSARVMGAENEKLFF. The CDR3 nucleotides are TGCAGTGCTAGAGTCATGGGGGCGGAGAATGAAAAACTGTTTTTT.

In this sample, this clonotype turned up many times. The chain carries TRBV19 and TRBJ1-5, with D unclear. V was cut by 7 bases and J by 2 bases, with 15 bases left in between. This CDR3 comprises 15 residues. CDR1 is LNHDA and CDR2 is SQIVND in the germline V gene (reference sequence). The CDR3 spells CASKLRERGNQPQHF. In nucleotides, the CDR3 is TGTGCCAGTAAATTGAGGGAGAGGGGCAATCAGCCCCAGCATTTT.

Only a few counts were recorded for this clonotype. The chain carries TRBV25-1 and TRBJ2-5; 13 nucleotides agree with TRBD2. The CDR3 is 16 amino acids. CDR1 and CDR2 (germline): MGHDK, SYGVNS. After removal of 4 bases from V and 7 bases from J, the junction contained 9 bases not matched to a gene. In DNA form, the CDR3 reads TGTGCCAGCAGTGGGAGACTAGCGGGAGGTCTAGTGACCCAGTACTTC. It yields the protein CASSGRLAGGLVTQYF.

This clonotype was seen only a few times. V is TRBV4-1 and J is TRBJ1-2; 8 nucleotides agree with TRBD1. V lost 1 base, J lost 7 bases, and 5 bases stayed unmatched. The CDR3 is 14 amino acids. Germline V gene data show CDR1 as MGHRA and CDR2 as YSYEKL. For the CDR3, the DNA is TGCGCCAGCAGCCAAGGTGCAGGGGGCCGTGGCTACACCTTC. Amino acid sequence: CASSQGAGGRGYTF.

This clonotype was picked up many times. The genes are TRBV28 and TRBJ2-5; TRBD1 matches at 7 bases. There are 14 residues in the CDR3. V was clipped by 5 bases and J by 4 bases; unmatched bases: 7. CDR1 and CDR2 (germline): MDHEN, SYDVKM. In nucleotides, the CDR3 is TGTGCCAGCAGTCTGCCCACAGGGGCAGAGACCCAGTACTTC. Amino acids: CASSLPTGAETQYF.

This clonotype was picked up a small number of times. The rearrangement joins TRBV6-2 or TRBV6-3 to TRBJ2-3; D is possibly TRBD2 (5 bases). Trimming stripped 6 bases from V and 8 bases from J, with 12 bases between. Germline V CDR1 and CDR2: MNHEY, SVGEGT. CDR3 length: 12 residues. DNA of the CDR3: TGTGCCAGCAGCCCAGGACGGGGTACGCAGTATTTT. Protein product: CASSPGRGTQYF.

J is TRBJ2-5 and V is TRBV6-1; D is undetermined. The CDR3 loop spans 14 amino acids. V dropped 0 bases and J dropped 5 bases, with 10 bases sitting between them. The germline V gene encodes CDR1 MNHNS and CDR2 SASEGT. CDR3 DNA: TGTGCCAGCAGTGAAGCCCGAAGCCCGGAGACCCAGTACTTC. Amino acids: CASSEARSPETQYF.

This clonotype was recorded many times. This chain joins TRBV12-3 or TRBV12-4 and TRBJ1-2; the match to TRBD1 covers 10 bases. The junction had 4 bases not matched to a gene; V was cut back by 4 bases and J by 5 bases. The CDR3 has 14 amino acids. The CDR3 region has the DNA TGTGCCAGCAGTTCGACAGGGGGCGGATATGGCTACACCTTC. Translating it yields CASSSTGGGYGYTF.

This clonotype occurred a few times. A read error may produce the germline difference seen at one junction end. The V and J genes are TRBV28 and TRBJ2-1, with no clear D. CDR1 and CDR2 from the germline V gene are MDHEN and SYDVKM. This CDR3 is built from 15 residues. The CDR3 region is CASSPPSNRYDEQFF. The CDR3 DNA reads TGTGCCAGCAGCCCCCCTAGTAACCGCTACGATGAGCAGTTCTTC.

This clonotype showed up just a few times. The gene calls are TRBV4-2 and TRBJ2-7, with D possibly being TRBD1 (6 bases). The germline gives CDR1 LGHNA, CDR2 YNFKEQ. The CDR3 length is 13 residues. The ends were cut back, 3 bases at V and 5 bases at J, with 11 bases in the middle. DNA of the CDR3: TGTGCCAGCAGCCAGGGAACAGGGAACGAGCAGTACTTC. Its protein product is CASSQGTGNEQYF.

This clonotype was detected many times. The chain combines TRBV27 with TRBJ2-3; 9 bases match TRBD2. The CDR3 is 13 residues long. Germline CDR1 and CDR2: MNHEY and SMNVEV (reference sequence). V lost 8 bases to trimming and J lost 1 base; unmatched junction nucleotides: 1. The CDR3 protein is CASQREGTDTQYF. In DNA form, the CDR3 reads TGTGCCAGCCAGCGGGAGGGCACAGATACGCAGTATTTT.

The chain links TRBV6-2 or TRBV6-3 to TRBJ2-7; D gene unclear. V lost 6 bases, J lost 2 bases, and 20 bases lay in between. This CDR3 region has 16 residues. Looked up from germline, CDR1 is MNHEY and CDR2 is SVGEGT. The CDR3 reads CASRPALLGATYEQYF. CDR3 sequence (DNA): TGTGCCAGCAGACCGGCCCTCTTAGGAGCAACCTACGAGCAGTACTTC.

The V gene is TRBV28, the J gene TRBJ2-2; D ambiguous. The V gene's germline CDR1 is MDHEN and CDR2 SYDVKM. V was shortened by 7 bases and J by 5 bases, with 11 bases between the two germline ends. The CDR3 runs 13 residues. The CDR3 here is CASIRSLTGELFF. DNA for the CDR3: TGTGCCAGCATCCGAAGTCTAACCGGGGAGCTGTTTTTT.

The rearrangement uses TRBV11-1 and TRBJ2-3; D ambiguous. The germline CDR1 and CDR2 sequences are SGHAT and FQDESV (reference sequence). The CDR3 covers 13 residues. V was shortened by 5 bases and J by 5 bases, with 11 bases between the two germline ends. This CDR3 reads CASSEAYRDTQYF. CDR3 DNA sequence: TGTGCCAGCAGCGAAGCCTACAGAGATACGCAGTATTTT.

This chain uses TRBV4-2 with TRBJ1-2; 9 nucleotides match TRBD1. Unmatched junction bases numbered 4, after V lost 8 bases and J lost 6 bases. The CDR3 extends over 12 amino acids. Germline V gene lookup returns CDR1 LGHNA and CDR2 YNFKEQ. The CDR3 nucleotides read TGTGCCAGCGGGGGACAGGGCCATGGCTACACCTTC. Its protein product is CASGGQGHGYTF.

The genes are TRBV28 and TRBJ1-5; 7 bases are shared with TRBD1. Germline CDR1 is MDHEN and CDR2 is SYDVKM. The CDR3 spans 16 residues. The ends lost 4 bases at V and 4 bases at J; junction bases unmatched: 10. As DNA, the CDR3 is TGTGCCAGCAGTTCTACCCGACAGGGACGGAATCAGCCCCAGCATTTT. Residues: CASSSTRQGRNQPQHF.

J is TRBJ1-1 and V is TRBV29-1; D perhaps matches TRBD1 (6 bases). Germline V gives CDR1 SQVTM, CDR2 ANQGSEA. Trimming removed 6 bases from V and 5 bases from J, with 16 bases in between. The CDR3 length is 13 residues. CDR3 coding DNA: TGCAGCGTACACCATAGGCAGGGGACTGAAGCTTTCTTT. Protein: CSVHHRQGTEAFF.